The 30 T cell receptor beta chains reported below all come from one sample, sequenced in a study of early T cells in non-severe SARS-CoV-2 infection. Via MiXCR, TCRdb re-called the 5' RACE reads, giving one row per CDR3 protein. The table has some 30,000 distinct CDR3 sequences, roughly 4.3% seen once. Sequenced material: whole blood. The source of these receptors is an adult who was a healthcare worker with PCR-confirmed SARS-CoV-2 infection or an uninfected control (not recorded which).

This clonotype has ten or more counts. This chain uses TRBV6-1 with TRBJ1-1; D gene unclear. Trimming took off 7 bases at V and 8 bases at J, with 17 bases between the two ends. The germline CDR1 and CDR2 sequences are MNHNS and SASEGT. This CDR3 has 13 amino acids. CDR3 sequence: CASIRTGPTEAFF. CDR3 in DNA: TGTGCCAGCATCCGGACCGGTCCCACGGAAGCTTTCTTT.

This clonotype was counted at least ten times. V and J are TRBV20-1 and TRBJ2-3; D uncertain. This CDR3 is built from 15 residues. Trimming took 0 bases from V and 0 from J, leaving 10 bases between them. CDR1 DFQATT and CDR2 SNEGSKA come from the germline V gene (reference sequence). CDR3 coding DNA: TGCAGTGCTAGAGAGGCCTCCTCTAGCACAGATACGCAGTATTTT. This encodes CSAREASSSTDTQYF.

This clonotype was counted many times. The V and J genes are TRBV18 and TRBJ2-1; no firm D call. V lost 1 base and J 2 bases, leaving 12 bases between the germline ends. This CDR3 comprises 16 residues. Germline CDR1 is KGHSH and CDR2 is LQKENI. The CDR3 reads CASSPRSSLTYNEQFF. The CDR3, as DNA: TGTGCCAGCTCACCACGTTCCTCACTTACCTACAATGAGCAGTTCTTC.

This chain joins TRBV3-1 and TRBJ1-2; D is unresolved. V was cut by 0 bases and J by 0 bases, with 14 bases left in between. The germline V gene encodes CDR1 LGHDT and CDR2 YNNKEL (reference sequence). The CDR3 totals 17 residues. This CDR3 reads CASSQDFLELANYGYTF. CDR3 in DNA: TGTGCCAGCAGCCAAGATTTTTTGGAGTTGGCTAACTATGGCTACACCTTC.

This clonotype was found many times. V is TRBV4-1 and J is TRBJ2-7, with D possibly matching TRBD1 (5 bases). The CDR3 extends over 14 amino acids. The germline V and J ends were trimmed by 6 bases and 0 bases, with 12 bases remaining between them. CDR1 and CDR2 from the germline V gene are MGHRA and YSYEKL. CDR3 DNA sequence: TGCGCCAGCAGATTTCAGGACAACTCCTACGAGCAGTACTTC. Its translation: CASRFQDNSYEQYF.

The CDR3 region has the DNA TGTGCCAGCAGCCCGATAAGGGCCTCTAACATTAACACCGGGGAGCTGTTTTTT. Translation gives CASSPIRASNINTGELFF. The J gene is TRBJ2-2, the V gene TRBV11-2; D call uncertain. Germline loops: CDR1 SGHAT, CDR2 FQNNGV. The ends were cut back, 5 bases at V and 2 bases at J, with 21 bases in the middle. The CDR3 runs to 18 residues.

Ten or more counts support this clonotype. The rearrangement uses TRBV6-4 and TRBJ2-3, with 9 bases identical to TRBD1. Per germline, CDR1 MRHNA and CDR2 SNTAGT. The CDR3 covers 13 residues. The J segment lost 8 bases and the V segment lost 3 bases, leaving 3 bases of the junction unmatched. CDR3 loop: CASSETGGSTQYF. The CDR3 coding sequence is TGTGCCAGCAGTGAAACAGGGGGCTCTACGCAGTATTTT.

This clonotype was counted many times. The chain couples TRBV19 to TRBJ2-7; D is undetermined. Germline V gives CDR1 LNHDA, CDR2 SQIVND (reference sequence). V was clipped by 3 bases and J by 5 bases, with 11 bases between them. The CDR3 is 13 amino acids. The CDR3 DNA follows: TGTGCCAGTAGTATCGGGCCCTACCACGAGCAGTACTTC. Translation gives CASSIGPYHEQYF.

This clonotype was seen a handful of times. The chain joins TRBV29-1 to TRBJ2-3; no definite D call. V was shortened by 5 bases and J by 1 base, with 10 bases between the two germline ends. Germline V gene sequence: CDR1 SQVTM, CDR2 ANQGSEA. The CDR3 spans 13 residues. CDR3 region: CSVHPSGTDTQYF. The CDR3 DNA sequence: TGCAGCGTTCATCCCAGCGGCACAGATACGCAGTATTTT.

This clonotype occurred a few times. The gene calls are TRBV20-1 and TRBJ2-3; 8 bases map to TRBD2. Germline V gene lookup returns CDR1 DFQATT and CDR2 SNEGSKA (reference sequence). The CDR3 extends over 14 amino acids. The V and J ends lost 4 bases and 2 bases, in that order; junction bases with no gene match: 5. This CDR3 reads CSAKVAGNTDTQYF. The CDR3 DNA is TGCAGTGCTAAGGTAGCGGGAAACACAGATACGCAGTATTTT.

There are many counts of this clonotype. The J gene is TRBJ1-6, the V gene TRBV30, with TRBD1 matching 8 bases. J lost 8 bases, V lost 4 bases, and 7 bases had no gene match. CDR3 size: 14 residues. Germline CDR1 and CDR2: GTSNPN and SVGIG (reference sequence). The DNA for the CDR3 is TGTGCCTGGACCCGGACAGGGTGGGATTCACCCCTCCACTTT. Protein: CAWTRTGWDSPLHF.

This rearrangement joins TRBV27 to TRBJ2-7; D gene unclear. CDR3 size: 12 residues. Germline assignment: CDR1 MNHEY and CDR2 SMNVEV (reference sequence). The V and J ends lost 5 bases and 3 bases respectively, with 8 bases between them. CDR3 amino acids: CASSQEVYEQYF. In nucleotides, the CDR3 is TGTGCCAGCAGTCAGGAAGTCTACGAGCAGTACTTC.

This clonotype was found a few times. The DNA for the CDR3 is TGCAGTGCTAGACACGGGGGGGTCACTGAAGCTTTCTTT. Amino acid sequence: CSARHGGVTEAFF. This chain uses TRBV20-1 with TRBJ1-1; D possibly corresponds to TRBD1 (5 bases). Per germline, CDR1 DFQATT and CDR2 SNEGSKA (reference sequence). The CDR3 covers 13 residues. Trimming took 2 bases from V and 4 from J, leaving 11 bases between them.

This clonotype was seen at least ten times. The gene calls are TRBV6-1 and TRBJ1-4; D unclear. Trimming removed 6 bases from V and 10 bases from J, with 15 bases in between. The CDR3 is made up of 13 amino acids. CDR1 and CDR2 from the germline V gene are MNHNS and SASEGT. CDR3: CASSPGGVAKLFF. CDR3 in DNA: TGTGCCAGCAGCCCTGGCGGGGTGGCAAAACTGTTTTTT.

This clonotype was counted between two and nine times. This chain links TRBV10-1 with TRBJ2-3; D remains ambiguous. Germline V gives CDR1 WNHNN, CDR2 SYGVQD (reference sequence). V was shortened by 6 bases and J by 5 bases, with 6 bases between the two germline ends. The CDR3 spans 11 residues. CDR3 sequence (DNA): TGCGCCAGCAGCTTTAGAGATACGCAGTATTTT. Its translation is CASSFRDTQYF.

This clonotype has at least ten counts. The chain is built from TRBV12-3 or TRBV12-4 and TRBJ2-3, with a weak D call TRBD1 (6 bases). The V end lost 3 bases, the J end lost 1 base, and 8 bases lay between the germline ends. The CDR3 sequence is 14 residues long. In nucleotides, the CDR3 is TGTGCCAGCAGTTTTCGACAGGGCACAGATACGCAGTATTTT. This encodes CASSFRQGTDTQYF.

V and J are TRBV5-1 and TRBJ2-2; no clear D. The length of the CDR3 is 13 residues. Trimming left V 1 base short and J 4 bases short, with 5 bases between. Looked up from germline, CDR1 is SGHRS and CDR2 is YFSETQ. Written as DNA, the CDR3 is TGCGCCAGCAGCTTGCTTCCCACCGGGGAGCTGTTTTTT. Its translation: CASSLLPTGELFF. The whole variable domain, remainder taken from reference TRBV5-1 and TRBJ2-2, is KAGVTQTPRYLIKTRGQQVTLSCSPISGHRSVSWYQQTPGQGLQFLFEYFSETQRNKGNFPGRFSGRQFSNSRSEMNVSTLELGDSALYLCASSLLPTGELFFGEGSRLTVL.

The V gene is TRBV10-2, the J gene TRBJ2-1, with 9 nucleotides matching TRBD2. The CDR3 sequence is 19 residues long. V dropped 7 bases and J dropped 3; count of bases not matched to a gene: 19. Looked up from germline, CDR1 is WSHSY and CDR2 is SAAADI. CDR3 loop: CASNPLQAGGASVYNEQFF. CDR3 DNA sequence: TGCGCCAGCAACCCCCTACAGGCGGGAGGGGCAAGCGTCTACAATGAGCAGTTCTTC.

This clonotype was recorded at least ten times. The chain carries TRBV5-1 and TRBJ2-3; D not resolved. Germline CDR1 reads SGHRS; CDR2 reads YFSETQ. The CDR3 has 15 residues. The V gene lost 0 bases and the J gene lost 3 bases, with 11 bases spanning the gap. CDR3 region: CASSLENRYTDTQYF. In DNA form, the CDR3 reads TGCGCCAGCAGCTTGGAGAATCGGTATACAGATACGCAGTATTTT.

In this sample, this clonotype turned up many times. The rearrangement uses TRBV10-3 and TRBJ2-7; unclear D gene. CDR1 and CDR2 (germline): ENHRY, SYGVKD. Trimming cost V 2 bases and J 7 bases, with 6 bases left between them. The CDR3 spans 11 residues. CDR3 nucleotide sequence: TGTGCCATCAGTGAGAGGCGGGAGCAGTACTTC. Translation gives CAISERREQYF.

This clonotype was recorded a few times. The chain links TRBV15 to TRBJ2-7, with 10 bases matching TRBD1. The CDR3 covers 14 residues. V trimming: 5 bases; J trimming: 4 bases; junction bases outside the gene matches: 5. The V gene's germline CDR1 is LNHNV and CDR2 YYDKDF (reference sequence). For the CDR3, the DNA is TGTGCCACCAGCCCAGACAGGGGGCGATACGAGCAGTACTTC. Its translation: CATSPDRGRYEQYF.

This clonotype was recorded at least ten times. This chain joins TRBV6-1 and TRBJ2-7; the D gene is possibly TRBD1 (5 bases). The ends were cut back, 5 bases at V and 2 bases at J, with 10 bases in the middle. The CDR3 extends over 13 amino acids. Germline CDR1 and CDR2: MNHNS and SASEGT. CDR3 nucleotides: TGTGCCAGCAGTAGAGACAGCCCCTACGAGCAGTACTTC. Its protein product is CASSRDSPYEQYF.

V usage is TRBV11-2 and J usage is TRBJ2-7; 7 bases are shared with TRBD1. Germline V gene sequence: CDR1 SGHAT, CDR2 FQNNGV. V lost 5 bases and J lost 0; bases outside the gene matches: 4. The CDR3 spans 14 residues. As DNA, the CDR3 is TGTGCCAGCAGCCGAGGGGGCCCCTCCTACGAGCAGTACTTC. Translated: CASSRGGPSYEQYF.

This clonotype came up many times. The chain combines TRBV7-3 with TRBJ2-1, with D tentatively TRBD2 (6 bases). The V gene lost 2 bases and the J gene lost 9 bases, with 11 bases spanning the gap. The CDR3 length is 13 residues. CDR1 and CDR2 from the germline V gene are SGHTA and FQGTGA. CDR3 nucleotide sequence: TGTGCCAGCAGCTTATTATCAGCGGGTGAGCAGTTCTTC. Translated, it gives CASSLLSAGEQFF.

The rearrangement links TRBV11-2 to TRBJ1-3; 7 bases are shared with TRBD1. The CDR3 sequence is 15 residues long. Germline values: CDR1 SGHAT, CDR2 FQNNGV. J lost 1 base, V lost 3 bases, and 3 bases had no gene match. CDR3 DNA sequence: TGTGCCAGCAGCTTTAGACAGGGTTCTGGAAACACCATATATTTT. It is translated as CASSFRQGSGNTIYF.

This clonotype was seen at least ten times. The rearrangement links TRBV6-2 or TRBV6-3 to TRBJ2-2; 8 bases match TRBD2. Trimming cost V 5 bases and J 3 bases; bases outside gene matches: 5. The CDR3 has 15 residues. Per the germline V gene, CDR1 is MNHEY and CDR2 is SVGEGT. This chain's CDR3 is CASSKAGADTGELFF. The CDR3 DNA is TGTGCCAGCAGTAAAGCGGGAGCGGACACCGGGGAGCTGTTTTTT.

This clonotype was detected many times. The DNA of the CDR3 is TGTGCCAGCAGACCTTCTTACGCTGAGCAGTTCTTC. Translated: CASRPSYAEQFF. J is TRBJ2-1 and V is TRBV12-3 or TRBV12-4, with unresolved D. Trimming removed 6 bases at V and 9 bases at J, with 12 bases between. CDR3 length equals 12 residues.

This clonotype was observed many times. The CDR3 coding sequence is TGCAGTGTCAGTCCACAAGGGACTCGCGTTCGTTATGGCTACACCTTC. Translating gives CSVSPQGTRVRYGYTF. The chain is built from TRBV20-1 and TRBJ1-2; TRBD1 is a possible D gene (5 bases). CDR3 size: 16 residues. Trimming removed 7 bases at V and 5 bases at J, with 26 bases between. Germline V gene sequence: CDR1 DFQATT, CDR2 SNEGSKA (reference sequence).

This clonotype was counted ten times or more. J is TRBJ2-1 and V is TRBV12-3 or TRBV12-4, with unresolved D. The CDR3 is 16 residues long. Between the trimmed V and J ends, which lost 1 base and 5 bases, there was a span of 15 bases. Here the CDR3 reads CASSLGLTDINNEQFF. The CDR3 nucleotides read TGTGCCAGCAGTTTAGGCCTAACCGACATAAACAATGAGCAGTTCTTC.

This clonotype was detected ten times or more. This chain uses TRBV6-6 with TRBJ2-7, with D unresolved. This CDR3 has 16 amino acids. With 0 bases removed from V and 2 bases from J, the gap between germline ends came to 14 bases. CDR1 and CDR2 from the germline V gene are MNHNY and SVGAGI (reference sequence). CDR3 DNA sequence: TGTGCCAGCAGTTACTCGACTGGTTCTCCCACCTACGAGCAGTACTTC. The encoded protein is CASSYSTGSPTYEQYF.